This T cell receptor beta chain originates from a study of breast tumors, draining lymph nodes, adjacent tissues. Study-wide findings and caveats: Compared with lymph nodes, tumors were less diverse; compared with nontumor tissue, more. Tumor and nontumor repertoires were significantly more similar in luminal-like than in basal-like breast cancer.

TCRdb independently ran MiXCR on the multiplex PCR reads; one entry per CDR3 protein. The sample comprises approximately 180,000 distinct CDR3 sequences, around 33% of which are singletons, and 3.8% rests with the top ten. V lost 3 bases to trimming and J lost 8 bases; unmatched junction nucleotides: 12. The CDR3 sequence is 16 residues long. The germline gives CDR1 SEHNR, CDR2 FQNEAQ (reference sequence). This clonotype came up many times. Its target is not known. Samples came from axillary lymph nodes draining the breast cancer. The sequenced sample was axillary lymph node tissue. The origin of this receptor is a female donor with breast cancer. Some clones in this sample may be carry-over from other donors' samples. The chain has TRBV7-9 and TRBJ2-1, with 8 bases identical to TRBD2. The CDR3 region has the DNA TGTGCCAGCAGCTTCGACACTGGACTAGCTGGCGATGAGCAGTTCTTC. This encodes CASSFDTGLAGDEQFF. The variable domain in full, with the rest retrieved from reference TRBV7-9 and TRBJ2-1, is DTGVSQNPRHKITKRGQNVTFRCDPISEHNRLYWYRQTLGQGPEFLTYFQNEAQLEKSRLLSDRFSAERPKGSFSTLEIQRTEQGDSAMYLCASSFDTGLAGDEQFFGPGTRLTVL.